Described below is a single TCR beta chain sequence and its context. In the original workflow: Nucleated cell number was recorded as an estimate derived from reference gene primer amplification. Assay: immunoSEQ multiplex PCR; the TCRdb copy retains only in-frame clones and omits some. That table gives V, J and clone size, and the DNA gave D and trimming. The data show about 200,000 clones, around 80% seen once. The CDR3 sequence is 19 residues long. J lost 1 base, V lost 0 bases, and 9 bases had no gene match. Per the germline V gene, CDR1 is LGHNT and CDR2 is FRNRAP. This sample was taken from a study of blood T cell repertoires in COVID-19. Turning to the study itself: Donors in the United States, Italy and Spain gave samples during acute or convalescent COVID-19. PBMCs, B-cell-depleted T cells, or T cells provided the cDNA or gDNA that made up the material.

V gene TRBV12-5 combines with J gene TRBJ2-2; 9 bases fit TRBD1. Material: peripheral blood. This receptor was obtained from a woman aged 70 to 79 with acute or convalescent COVID-19. Here the CDR3 DNA reads TGTGCTAGTGGTTTGGTGGGGGGACAGGGAGGCTGGAACACCGGGGAGCTGTTTTTT. Its protein product is CASGLVGGQGGWNTGELFF.